This T cell receptor (beta chain) stems from a study of shared clonotypes between healthy human individuals. Study observations and caveats: Estimated richness was generally greater in naive than memory subsets. Among non-shared clonotypes, generation probabilities were lower than among those shared by all four donors. The small donor group covered limited genetic and exposure diversity.

Concerning this clone itself: The antigen remains undetermined.

Repertoires were generated with immunoSEQ multiplex PCR, while TCRdb's copy carries only in-frame clones and drops some. This table has 2,500,000 or so clones, 85% to 95% appearing once. Looked up from germline, CDR1 is LNHDA and CDR2 is SQIVND (reference sequence). The CDR3 is 15 amino acids. The V end lost 4 bases, the J end lost 1 base, and 10 bases lay between the germline ends. The sequencing sample was made of naive CD4+ T cells from PBMCs. Subset denoted: CD45RA+ positively selected. The chain recombines TRBV19 with TRBJ2-2; D is possibly TRBD1 or TRBD2 (5 bases each). The sequence was collected from a man aged 18 to 29 in good health. Some clones in this sample may be carry-over from other donors' samples. CDR3 bases: TGTGCCAGTAGTAAGGGGACGGGGAACACCGGGGAGCTGTTTTTT. Its translation: CASSKGTGNTGELFF.